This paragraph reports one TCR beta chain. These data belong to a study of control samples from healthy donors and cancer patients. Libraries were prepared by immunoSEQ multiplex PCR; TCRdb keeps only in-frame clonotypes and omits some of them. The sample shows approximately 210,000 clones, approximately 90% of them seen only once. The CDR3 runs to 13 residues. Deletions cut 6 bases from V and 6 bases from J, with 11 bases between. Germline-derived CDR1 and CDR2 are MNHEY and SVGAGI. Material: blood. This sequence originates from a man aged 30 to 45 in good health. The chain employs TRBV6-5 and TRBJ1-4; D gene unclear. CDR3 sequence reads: CASRSRWDEKLFF. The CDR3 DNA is TGTGCCAGCAGAAGCCGTTGGGATGAAAAACTGTTTTTT.